This T cell receptor beta chain appears in the sequencing data of a study of blood T cell repertoires in COVID-19. In the study overall: Whether acute or convalescent, the COVID-19 samples came from the United States, Italy and Spain. From T cells, B-cell-depleted T cells, or PBMCs came the material, which was cDNA or gDNA.

The data were produced by immunoSEQ multiplex PCR, yet TCRdb's version contains in-frame clones alone and is incomplete. Of more than 250,000 clones listed, around 87% were seen once; the top ten hold 1%. Sequenced input: peripheral blood. This sequence was found in a man aged 50 to 60 with active or convalescent COVID-19.

CDR3 sequence (DNA): TGTGCCAGCAGTGAAGCGGGGCTTCGGCAGGCAAAACTGTTTTTT. Its translation is CASSEAGLRQAKLFF. The V call is TRBV2, the J call TRBJ1-4, with D possibly being TRBD1 (5 bases). The CDR3 runs 15 residues. The V gene lost 0 bases and the J gene lost 10 bases, with 15 bases spanning the gap. Germline V CDR1 and CDR2: SNHLY, FYNNEI. Supplemented by reference TRBV2 and TRBJ1-4, the full variable domain reads EPEVTQTPSHQVTQMGQEVILRCVPISNHLYFYWYRQILGQKVEFLVSFYNNEISEKSEIFDDQFSVERPDGSNFTLKIRSTKLEDSAMYFCASSEAGLRQAKLFFGSGTQLSVL.